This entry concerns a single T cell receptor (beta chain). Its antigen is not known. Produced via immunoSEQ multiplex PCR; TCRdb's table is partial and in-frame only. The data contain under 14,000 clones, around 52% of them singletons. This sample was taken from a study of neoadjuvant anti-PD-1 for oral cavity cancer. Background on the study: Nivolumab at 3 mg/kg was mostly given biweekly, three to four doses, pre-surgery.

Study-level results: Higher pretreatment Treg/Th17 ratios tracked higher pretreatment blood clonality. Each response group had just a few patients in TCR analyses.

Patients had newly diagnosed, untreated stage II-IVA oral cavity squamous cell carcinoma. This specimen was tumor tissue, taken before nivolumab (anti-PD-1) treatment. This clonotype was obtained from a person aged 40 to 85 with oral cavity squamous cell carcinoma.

CDR3 region: CASSVGQGVYEKLFF. CDR3 in DNA: TGTGCCAGCAGCGTCGGACAGGGGGTGTATGAAAAACTGTTTTTT. The rearrangement links TRBV9 to TRBJ1-4, with TRBD1 matching over 10 bases. J was trimmed by 6 bases and V by 2 bases; bases with no gene match: 4. Germline CDR1 is SGDLS and CDR2 is YYNGEE. The CDR3 is 15 amino acids.